The clone carrying this TCR beta chain appeared many times. Antigen: not known. The data originate from a study of metastatic and nonmetastatic thyroid tumors. Turning to the study itself: The authors compared repertoires across blood and tumor or nodule tissue from malignant and benign thyroid patients.

In the source study's methods: A papillary thyroid cancer distant-metastasis classifier was built from CDR3 differences across clinicopathological groups. TCRdb recomputed clones from the PCR reads via MiXCR. Clone size and V and J calls follow TCRdb, not the original study. Altogether roughly 21,000 clones are present, 28% being singletons, with the ten largest covering 14%. General study points: Across blood and tumor, TCR beta diversity in malignant thyroid tumors was reportedly significantly higher than in benign nodules.

Patients had received no treatment of any kind before thyroid surgery. The J segment lost 5 bases and the V segment lost 3 bases, leaving 8 bases of the junction unmatched. The CDR3 sequence is 16 residues long. This TCR came from a male donor with papillary thyroid cancer or a benign thyroid nodule (not recorded which). Some clones in this sample may be carry-over from other donors' samples. The sequenced sample was tumor tissue. V is TRBV12-3 or TRBV12-4 and J is TRBJ2-5, with TRBD2 identical over 11 bases. The DNA for the CDR3 is TGTGCCAGCAGTTTGTCGGTTAGCGGGAGGGGTGAGACCCAGTACTTC. Protein sequence: CASSLSVSGRGETQYF.